Below, one TCR beta chain is given with its context. This sample stems from a study of shared clonotypes between healthy human individuals. Trimming cost V 5 bases and J 1 base, with 12 bases left between them. CDR1 is KGHSH and CDR2 is LQKENI in the germline V gene. The CDR3 loop spans 14 amino acids. Some clones are missing from TCRdb's copy, which holds only in-frame ones; the method was immunoSEQ multiplex PCR. The repertoire has about 1.1 million clones, around 82% of them found once; the top ten carry more than 0.5%. The sequenced sample was memory CD4+ T cells from PBMCs. Subset defined: CD45RA-negative fraction. This chain joins TRBV18 and TRBJ2-7, with D perhaps matching TRBD1 (6 bases). This receptor was obtained from a man between 18 and 29 years old in good health. Some clones in this sample may be carry-over from other donors' samples. CDR3 sequence: CASSDNRASYEQYF. The CDR3 region has the DNA TGTGCCAGCTCAGACAACAGGGCATCCTACGAGCAGTACTTC.